This T cell receptor (beta chain) was sequenced for a study of T cells after yellow fever vaccination. TCR cDNA, made by 5'RACE template switching, carried an added universal primer site and UMIs. TCRdb independently ran MiXCR on the 5' RACE reads; one entry per CDR3 protein. The sample comprises 350,000 to 450,000 distinct CDR3 sequences, 6% to 8% of which are singletons, and about 15% rests with the top ten. With respect to this clonotype: What it recognizes is unknown.

Germline CDR1 LNHDA, CDR2 SQIVND (reference sequence). The CDR3 has 17 amino acids. V shed 7 bases, J shed 7 bases, and the junction held 17 bases outside the gene matches. Study-level results: The booster response re-showed most primary clones: over 95% CD4, almost 90% CD8. In FACS-sorted repertoires, abundant clonotypes from the bulk population could appear as contaminants. The appearance of a small share of clonotypes in both CD4 and CD8 compartments was observed.

Sequenced material: PBMCs, taken 5 days after the yellow fever booster vaccination. This TCR derives from a man aged 30 to 45 who received the YFV17D yellow fever vaccine. J is TRBJ2-1 and V is TRBV19; 9 nucleotides match TRBD1. The CDR3 is CASTTIWPGQGRNEQFF. The CDR3 DNA sequence: TGTGCCAGTACCACCATTTGGCCGGGACAGGGTAGGAATGAGCAGTTCTTC.